One TCR beta chain is described in this entry. These data belong to a study of blood T cell repertoires in COVID-19. The CDR3 totals 15 residues. V gave up 4 bases and J gave up 6 bases; unmatched junction bases: 9. In germline, CDR1 is SGHRS, CDR2 YFSETQ. Sequencing used immunoSEQ multiplex PCR; TCRdb keeps in-frame clones, though not all of them. The table lists a few hundred thousand clones, roughly 80% of them singletons. Assignment of participants to cohorts was predicated upon participant-reported clinical history. The V and J genes are TRBV5-1 and TRBJ2-1; 8 bases line up with TRBD1. The sample consisted of PBMCs or T cells enriched from blood (not recorded which). The sequence derives from a man over 45 who had recovered from COVID-19. As DNA, the CDR3 is TGCGCCAGCAGCATAGGGACGGGACAGGTCAATGAGCAGTTCTTC. Its translation is CASSIGTGQVNEQFF.